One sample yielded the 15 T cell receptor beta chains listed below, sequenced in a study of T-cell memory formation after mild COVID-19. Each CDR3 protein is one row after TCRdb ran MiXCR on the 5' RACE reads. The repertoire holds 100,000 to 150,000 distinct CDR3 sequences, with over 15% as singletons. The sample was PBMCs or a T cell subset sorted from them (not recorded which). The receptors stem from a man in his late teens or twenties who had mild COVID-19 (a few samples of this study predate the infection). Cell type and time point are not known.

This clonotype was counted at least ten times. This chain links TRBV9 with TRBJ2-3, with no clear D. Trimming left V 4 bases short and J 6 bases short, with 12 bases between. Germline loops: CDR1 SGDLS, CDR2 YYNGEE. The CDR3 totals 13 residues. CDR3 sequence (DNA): TGTGCCAGCAGCCCCCACGGATCCGATACGCAGTATTTT. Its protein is CASSPHGSDTQYF.

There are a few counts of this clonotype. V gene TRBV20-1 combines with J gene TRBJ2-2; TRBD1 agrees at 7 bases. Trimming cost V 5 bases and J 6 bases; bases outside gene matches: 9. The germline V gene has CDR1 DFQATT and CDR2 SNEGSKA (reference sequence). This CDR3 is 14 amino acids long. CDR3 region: CSAEDRKGAGELFF. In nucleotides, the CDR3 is TGCAGTGCTGAGGACAGGAAAGGGGCCGGGGAGCTGTTTTTT.

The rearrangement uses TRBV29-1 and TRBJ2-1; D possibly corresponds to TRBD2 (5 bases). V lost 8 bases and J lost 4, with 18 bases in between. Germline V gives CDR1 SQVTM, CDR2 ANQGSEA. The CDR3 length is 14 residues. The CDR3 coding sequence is TGCAGCTTCAGGACTGACCAAATTTACAATGAGCAGTTCTTC. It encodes CSFRTDQIYNEQFF.

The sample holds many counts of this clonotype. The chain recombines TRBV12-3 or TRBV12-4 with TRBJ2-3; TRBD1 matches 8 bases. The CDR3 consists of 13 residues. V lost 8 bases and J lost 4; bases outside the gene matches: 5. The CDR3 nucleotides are TGTGCCAGCGGACAGGGTATCTCAGATACGCAGTATTTT. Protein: CASGQGISDTQYF.

The CDR3, as DNA: TGTGCCAGTAGTTTATCTATTGCCACAGATACGCAGTATTTT. This gives the protein CASSLSIATDTQYF. This chain connects TRBV19 to TRBJ2-3; no definite D call. Trimming left V 5 bases short and J 2 bases short, with 11 bases between. Per the germline V gene, CDR1 is LNHDA and CDR2 is SQIVND (reference sequence). The CDR3 runs 14 residues.

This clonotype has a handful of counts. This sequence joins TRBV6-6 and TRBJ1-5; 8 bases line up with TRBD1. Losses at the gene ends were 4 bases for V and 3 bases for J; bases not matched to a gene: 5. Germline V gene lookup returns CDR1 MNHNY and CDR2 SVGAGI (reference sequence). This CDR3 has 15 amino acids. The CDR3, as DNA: TGTGCCAGCAGTTTAGGGACAGGTAACAATCAGCCCCAGCATTTT. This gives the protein CASSLGTGNNQPQHF.

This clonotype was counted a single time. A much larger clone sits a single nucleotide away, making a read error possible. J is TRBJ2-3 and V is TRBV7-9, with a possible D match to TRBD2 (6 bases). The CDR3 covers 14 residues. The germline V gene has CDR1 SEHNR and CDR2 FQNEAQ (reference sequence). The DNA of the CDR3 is TGTGCCGGCAGCTTAAGGACTAACACAGATACGCAGTATTTT. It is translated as CAGSLRTNTDTQYF.

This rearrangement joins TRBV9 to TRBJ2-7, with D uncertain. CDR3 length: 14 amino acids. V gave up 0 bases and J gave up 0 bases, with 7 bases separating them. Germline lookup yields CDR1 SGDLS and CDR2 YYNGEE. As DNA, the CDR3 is TGTGCCAGCAGCGTAGCTCTGAGCTCCTACGAGCAGTACTTC. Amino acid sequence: CASSVALSSYEQYF.

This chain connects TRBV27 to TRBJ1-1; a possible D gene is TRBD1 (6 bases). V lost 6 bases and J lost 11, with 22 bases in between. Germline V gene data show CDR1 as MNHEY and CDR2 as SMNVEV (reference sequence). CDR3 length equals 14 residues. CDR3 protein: CASSWDTSEARAFF. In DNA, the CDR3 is TGTGCCAGCAGCTGGGACACCTCCGAGGCTCGGGCTTTCTTT.

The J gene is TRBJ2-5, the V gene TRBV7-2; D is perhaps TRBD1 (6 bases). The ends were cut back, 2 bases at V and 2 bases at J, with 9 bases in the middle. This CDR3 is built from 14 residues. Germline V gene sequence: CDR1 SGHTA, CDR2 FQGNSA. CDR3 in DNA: TGTGCCAGCAGCTTATGGGGGCGGCAAGAGACCCAGTACTTC. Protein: CASSLWGRQETQYF.

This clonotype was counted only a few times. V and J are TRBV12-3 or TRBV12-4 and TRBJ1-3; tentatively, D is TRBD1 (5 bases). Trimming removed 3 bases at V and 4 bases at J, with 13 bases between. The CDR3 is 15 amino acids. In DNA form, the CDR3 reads TGTGCCAGCAGTTTTGTCCCGCGGGGGGGAAACACCATATATTTT. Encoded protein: CASSFVPRGGNTIYF.

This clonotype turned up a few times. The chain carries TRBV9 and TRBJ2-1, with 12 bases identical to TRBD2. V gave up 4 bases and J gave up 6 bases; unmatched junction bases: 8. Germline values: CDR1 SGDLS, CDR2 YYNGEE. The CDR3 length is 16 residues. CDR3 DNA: TGTGCCAGCAGCATCACCCTAGCGGGGGGGCCCAATGAGCAGTTCTTC. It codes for CASSITLAGGPNEQFF.

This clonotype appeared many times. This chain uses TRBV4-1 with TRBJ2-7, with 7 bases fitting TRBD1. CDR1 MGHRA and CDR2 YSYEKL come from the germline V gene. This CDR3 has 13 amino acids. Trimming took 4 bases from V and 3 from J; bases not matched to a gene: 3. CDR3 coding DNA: TGCGCCAGCAGCCCTTGGGACAGCTACGAGCAGTACTTC. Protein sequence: CASSPWDSYEQYF.

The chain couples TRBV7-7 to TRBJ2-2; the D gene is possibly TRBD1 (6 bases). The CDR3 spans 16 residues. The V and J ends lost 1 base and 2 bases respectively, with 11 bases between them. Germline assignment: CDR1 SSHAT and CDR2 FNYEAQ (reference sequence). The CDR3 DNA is TGTGCCAGCAGCTTAGAAGGCAGGGGTAACACCGGGGAGCTGTTTTTT. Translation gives CASSLEGRGNTGELFF.

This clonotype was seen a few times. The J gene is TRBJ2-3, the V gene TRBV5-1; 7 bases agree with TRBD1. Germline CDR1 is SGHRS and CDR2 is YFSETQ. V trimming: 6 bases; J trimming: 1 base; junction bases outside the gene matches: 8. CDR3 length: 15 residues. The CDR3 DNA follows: TGCGCCAGCACTTACCGGGACAGACGCACAGATACGCAGTATTTT. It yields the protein CASTYRDRRTDTQYF.